Listed below are T cell receptor beta chains from one sample, sequenced in a study of blood T cell repertoires in COVID-19. Here immunoSEQ multiplex PCR was the method, and the copy in TCRdb shows in-frame clones only, minus some. Of 200,000 to 250,000 clones listed, 88% are singletons. The sample comprised PBMCs or T cells enriched from blood (not recorded which). The receptor set was obtained from a woman between 45 and 65 years old with acute COVID-19. CDR3s include the opening cysteine and the closing phenylalanine or tryptophan. A D gene is named only where the DNA matches it firmly. Only part of the rows carry a size: once, few, many, or a class if the clone is expanded.

v_gene	j_gene	abundance	d_gene	CDR3aa	CDR3nt
TRBV7-9	TRBJ1-4	NA	NA	CASSLQGTEVGLFF	TGTGCCAGCAGCTTACAGGGGACCGAGGTGGGACTGTTTTTT
TRBV18	TRBJ2-2	NA	NA	CASSPRSGADTGELFF	TGTGCCAGCTCACCACGGTCAGGGGCGGACACCGGGGAGCTGTTTTTT
TRBV24-1	TRBJ2-5	NA	TRBD1	CATSEAGTGAETQYF	TGTGCCACCAGTGAGGCCGGGACAGGGGCCGAGACCCAGTACTTC
TRBV28	TRBJ2-1	NA	TRBD2	CASSPSLAGPTNKQFF	TGTGCCAGCAGTCCCAGCCTAGCGGGACCAACCAATAAGCAGTTCTTC
TRBV28	TRBJ2-7	NA	NA	CASRRTDMFYEQYF	TGTGCCAGCAGAAGGACAGATATGTTCTACGAGCAGTACTTC
TRBV7-8	TRBJ2-2	few	TRBD2	CASSPRAAGGPGELFF	TGTGCCAGCAGCCCACGGGCAGCGGGAGGGCCCGGGGAGCTGTTTTTT
TRBV28	TRBJ1-6	NA	TRBD1	CASSRTGAFNSPLHF	TGTGCCAGCAGTCGGACAGGGGCCTTTAATTCACCCCTCCACTTT
TRBV5-1	TRBJ2-5	NA	TRBD1	CASSRDSLLQETQYF	TGCGCCAGCAGCCGGGACAGCCTACTCCAAGAGACCCAGTACTTC
TRBV7-9	TRBJ2-2	NA	NA	CASSLKPRPGELFF	TGTGCCAGCAGCTTAAAGCCCCGTCCCGGGGAGCTGTTTTTT
TRBV5-1	TRBJ1-2	NA	TRBD1	CASSLGQGGAGYGYTF	TGCGCCAGCAGCTTGGGTCAAGGGGGCGCAGGGTATGGCTACACCTTC
TRBV6-2/TRBV6-3	TRBJ1-6	NA	TRBD1	CASSDRGLSPLHF	TGTGCCAGCAGTGACAGGGGGTTGTCACCCCTCCACTTT
TRBV7-3	TRBJ2-6	once	NA	CASSLSQGSGANVLTF	TGTGCCAGCAGCTTGAGTCAGGGTTCTGGGGCCAACGTCCTGACTTTC
TRBV6-1	TRBJ1-6	NA	NA	CASSEPGGERGYPPLHF	TGTGCCAGCAGTGAACCCGGGGGTGAAAGGGGATATCCACCCCTCCACTTT
TRBV3-1/TRBV3-2	TRBJ2-5	NA	TRBD1	CASSPRQGGETQYF	TGTGCCAGCAGCCCTAGACAGGGCGGAGAGACCCAGTACTTC
TRBV10-3	TRBJ2-1	NA	NA	CATQTVTSGQFF	TGTGCCACCCAGACAGTTACATCAGGGCAGTTCTTC
TRBV28	TRBJ1-6	NA	TRBD1	CASSFSGTGDSPLHF	TGTGCCAGCAGTTTTTCCGGGACAGGGGATTCACCCCTCCACTTT
TRBV7-9	TRBJ2-1	once	TRBD2	CASIYLAGGPNEQFF	TGTGCCAGCATCTACCTAGCGGGAGGGCCCAATGAGCAGTTCTTC
TRBV19	TRBJ2-1	NA	TRBD2	CASSTGTSGRAGWGEQFF	TGTGCCAGTAGTACCGGGACTAGCGGGAGGGCCGGTTGGGGTGAGCAGTTCTTC
TRBV28	TRBJ2-3	NA	NA	CASSLRPAGGTDTQYF	TGTGCCAGCAGTTTAAGGCCGGCAGGGGGCACAGATACGCAGTATTTT
TRBV6-2/TRBV6-3	TRBJ1-5	NA	TRBD1	CASSRQGYQPQHF	TGTGCCAGCAGTAGACAGGGGTATCAGCCCCAGCATTTT